This T cell receptor beta chain came from a study of molecular identifiers for immune sequencing clone quantification. Whole-study findings and limits: Clones exceeding 20 RNA copies carried over 97% of effector molecules but under 1% of naive-cell molecules. A single cell's spiked Jurkat TCR RNA was reportedly detectable among about a million naive cells.

MiXCR was run by TCRdb on the PCR reads, yielding one entry per CDR3 protein. Of roughly 300,000 distinct CDR3 sequences detected, under 25% appear once; the ten largest clones hold about 0.7%. It was from about 21,000 to 970,000 sorted cells, with 10%, 30% or 50% RNA, that naive CD8 libraries came. Sorting captured naive CD8 T cells as CD8+CD4-CCR7+CD45RA+. This clonotype was found many times. Its antigen is currently unknown. Trimming cost V 3 bases and J 4 bases; bases outside gene matches: 9. Germline loops: CDR1 SGHTA, CDR2 FQGNSA. The CDR3 is 16 residues long. The TCR comes from a human donor in good health. Some libraries in this study had Jurkat cell RNA spiked in. The sample was naive CD8+ T cells from blood, with Jurkat cell RNA spiked in. Subset specified: FACS-sorted CD8+CD4-CCR7+CD45RA+ naive T cells. This chain links TRBV7-2 with TRBJ2-3; 8 bases map to TRBD2. As DNA, the CDR3 is TGTGCCAGCAGCTTGCTAGCCGGGGGGGCCTCAGATACGCAGTATTTT. It codes for CASSLLAGGASDTQYF.